At least ten counts were recorded for the clone carrying this T cell receptor beta chain. Its target is not known. TCRdb fed the reads into MiXCR, producing one record per CDR3 protein. The sample records about 600,000 distinct CDR3 sequences, approximately 24% being singletons. The CDR3 sequence is 17 residues long. Germline CDR1 and CDR2: SGHTA and FQGNSA. V shed 1 base and J shed 7 bases, with 20 bases lying between them. This record comes from a study of T cell repertoires in cytomegalovirus infection. The wider study: CMV infection and matching HLA type were both indicated by public TCR beta signatures. Study-wide findings and caveats: Cumulative public TCR beta family frequency identified carriers of CMV plus the relevant HLA. The response measured ex vivo was dominated by TCR beta clonotypes (HLA-C-restricted and CMV-specific).

This TCR was sampled from a human donor in good health (CMV status not recorded). Some clones in this sample may be carry-over from other donors' samples. The chain is built from TRBV7-2 and TRBJ2-1; possible D gene TRBD2, 6 bases. The source material was CD8+ T cells from PBMCs. The CDR3 here is CASSLDAQGWGDNEQFF. In nucleotides, the CDR3 is TGTGCCAGCAGCTTAGATGCTCAGGGTTGGGGGGATAATGAGCAGTTCTTC.